A single sample is the source of the 28 T cell receptor beta chains below, sequenced in a study of T cells in Graves' hyperthyroidism and ophthalmopathy. What was amplified from RNA transcripts were TCR beta CDR3 regions. The HTBI set primed first-round TCR CDR3 RT-PCR. TCRdb re-analysed the multiplex PCR reads in MiXCR, keeping a single row per CDR3 protein. The repertoire has 300,000 or so distinct CDR3 sequences, over 15% of them found once; the top ten carry 55% to 60%. The specimen sequenced was blood. The source of these receptors is an older woman with Graves' ophthalmopathy.

V and J are TRBV19 and TRBJ1-5, with 7 positions matching TRBD1. Germline values: CDR1 LNHDA, CDR2 SQIVND (reference sequence). This CDR3 region has 19 residues. Trimming removed 6 bases from V and 1 base from J; junction bases left unmatched: 18. CDR3 DNA: TGTGCCAGTAGAAAACCCGGGACAGTGGGGGCAATAAGCAATCAGCCCCAGCATTTT. This encodes CASRKPGTVGAISNQPQHF. The full variable domain, its missing parts supplied by reference TRBV19 and TRBJ1-5, is DGGITQSPKYLFRKEGQNVTLSCEQNLNHDAMYWYRQDPGQGLRLIYYSQIVNDFQKGDIAEGYSVSREKKESFPLTVTSAQKNPTAFYLCASRKPGTVGAISNQPQHFGDGTRLSIL.

The J gene is TRBJ2-7, the V gene TRBV5-1; 8 nucleotides line up with TRBD2. CDR1 is SGHRS and CDR2 is YFSETQ in the germline V gene. The J segment lost 2 bases and the V segment lost 4 bases, leaving 5 bases of the junction unmatched. The CDR3 has 14 residues. CDR3 loop: CASSTTSGTYEQYF. DNA of the CDR3: TGCGCCAGCAGCACCACTAGCGGAACCTACGAGCAGTACTTC.

The gene calls are TRBV24-1 and TRBJ2-1, with a tentative D call TRBD2 (6 bases). CDR3 length: 14 amino acids. Germline lookup yields CDR1 KGHDR and CDR2 SFDVKD. V was pared by 4 bases and J by 4 bases, with 10 bases between. CDR3 nucleotide sequence: TGTGCCACCAGTGAAACCGGGACTTACAATGAGCAGTTCTTC. This gives the protein CATSETGTYNEQFF.

This clonotype was seen ten or more times. This chain joins TRBV29-1 and TRBJ2-7; weak D call: TRBD2 (7 bases). Looked up from germline, CDR1 is SQVTM and CDR2 is ANQGSEA. This CDR3 comprises 14 residues. Trimming removed 7 bases at V and 2 bases at J, with 18 bases between. The CDR3 loop reads CSAMGGGGTYEQYF. The CDR3 coding sequence is TGCAGCGCTATGGGAGGGGGGGGGACCTACGAGCAGTACTTC.

This clonotype was counted at least ten times. This chain links TRBV15 with TRBJ2-7; D is perhaps TRBD2 (6 bases). Germline CDR1 LNHNV, CDR2 YYDKDF (reference sequence). The CDR3 is made up of 16 amino acids. V lost 0 bases and J lost 3, with 15 bases in between. The CDR3 nucleotides are TGTGCCACCAGCAGAGATTTGTCTAGCGCGATCTACGAGCAGTACTTC. Residues: CATSRDLSSAIYEQYF.

This clonotype came up a few times. This rearrangement joins TRBV19 to TRBJ1-1, with D perhaps TRBD1 (5 bases). Per germline, CDR1 LNHDA and CDR2 SQIVND (reference sequence). V was pared by 11 bases and J by 5 bases, with 21 bases between. This CDR3 has 14 residues. DNA of the CDR3: TGTGCCTCTAGCGTAAGAGCAAAGGGGACTGAAGCTTTCTTT. Amino acids: CASSVRAKGTEAFF.

This clonotype was found a few times. This chain joins TRBV7-2 and TRBJ1-3; possible D gene TRBD1, 5 bases. The CDR3 loop spans 15 amino acids. Deletions cut 7 bases from V and 3 bases from J, with 16 bases between. Germline loops: CDR1 SGHTA, CDR2 FQGNSA. CDR3 coding DNA: TGTGCCAGCACCCCGCCGGGGGGGGTTGGAAACACCATATATTTT. Its protein product is CASTPPGGVGNTIYF.

This clonotype was detected many times. The rearrangement links TRBV6-1 to TRBJ2-1, with 7 bases aligning to TRBD2. The V segment lost 6 bases and the J segment 4 bases; nucleotides outside the gene matches: 6. CDR3 size: 14 residues. Germline CDR1 reads MNHNS; CDR2 reads SASEGT. CDR3 sequence: CASRGAGSYNEQFF. The DNA of the CDR3 is TGTGCCAGCAGGGGAGCGGGGAGTTACAATGAGCAGTTCTTC.

This clonotype was seen at least ten times. This chain links TRBV20-1 with TRBJ2-1; the match to TRBD2 covers 8 bases. Germline V gene data show CDR1 as DFQATT and CDR2 as SNEGSKA (reference sequence). This CDR3 comprises 14 residues. Trimming removed 1 base from V and 8 bases from J; junction bases left unmatched: 7. CDR3 sequence reads: CSARAGGADDEQFF. CDR3 nucleotide sequence: TGCAGTGCTAGAGCCGGGGGGGCCGATGATGAGCAGTTCTTC.

With regard to this clonotype: A junction boundary mismatches the germline segment, possibly from a read error. This chain's CDR3 is CASSFEGGGDTEALF. Here the CDR3 DNA reads TGTGCCAGCAGCTTTGAAGGGGGCGGGGACACTGAAGCTCTCTTT. V gene TRBV5-5 combines with J gene TRBJ1-1; the match to TRBD1 covers 7 bases. This CDR3 is 15 amino acids long. CDR1 is SGHKS and CDR2 is YYEKEE in the germline V gene (reference sequence). The whole variable domain, filled in from reference TRBV5-5 and TRBJ1-1, reads DAGVTQSPTHLIKTRGQQVTLRCSPISGHKSVSWYQQVLGQGPQFIFQYYEKEERGRGNFPDRFSARQFPNYSSELNVNALLLGDSALYLCASSFEGGGDTEALFGQGTRLTVV.

This clonotype has ten or more counts. V usage is TRBV6-2 or TRBV6-3 and J usage is TRBJ2-5; D unclear. The CDR3 runs to 14 residues. Germline CDR1 is MNHEY and CDR2 is SVGEGT. Trimming took 0 bases from V and 4 from J, leaving 9 bases between them. The CDR3 reads CASSYSTPVETQYF. The CDR3 DNA reads TGTGCCAGCAGTTACTCGACGCCGGTAGAGACCCAGTACTTC.

This clonotype came up a few times. The CDR3: CSARDKGTRAFF. Written as DNA, the CDR3 is TGCAGTGCTAGAGATAAGGGGACACGGGCTTTCTTT. This rearrangement joins TRBV20-1 to TRBJ1-1, with D tentatively TRBD1 (6 bases). The CDR3 covers 12 residues. The ends were cut back, 0 bases at V and 11 bases at J, with 13 bases in the middle. The germline V gene has CDR1 DFQATT and CDR2 SNEGSKA (reference sequence).

The table lists this clonotype with many counts. V and J are TRBV20-1 and TRBJ2-2; unclear D gene. The CDR3 contains 13 residues. V dropped 2 bases and J dropped 5 bases, with 9 bases sitting between them. Germline CDR1 reads DFQATT; CDR2 reads SNEGSKA (reference sequence). This chain's CDR3 is CSARLGWTGELFF. DNA of the CDR3: TGCAGTGCTAGACTAGGTTGGACCGGGGAGCTGTTTTTT.

This chain links TRBV20-1 with TRBJ2-3; 7 positions match TRBD2. The J segment lost 1 base and the V segment lost 5 bases, leaving 6 bases of the junction unmatched. Looked up from germline, CDR1 is DFQATT and CDR2 is SNEGSKA (reference sequence). There are 14 residues in the CDR3. CDR3 loop: CSAHLSGGTDTQYF. CDR3 nucleotides: TGCAGTGCTCACTTAAGCGGGGGCACAGATACGCAGTATTTT.

The chain is built from TRBV5-1 and TRBJ2-7, with D possibly being TRBD1 (6 bases). The V gene lost 2 bases and the J gene lost 2 bases, with 11 bases spanning the gap. There are 14 residues in the CDR3. Germline V gene sequence: CDR1 SGHRS, CDR2 YFSETQ. CDR3 nucleotide sequence: TGCGCCAGCAGCTTACGGGACAACGCCTACGAGCAGTACTTC. Translation: CASSLRDNAYEQYF.

This clonotype was seen more than once but under ten times. Possible read error: a much larger clone is one base away. The CDR3 DNA follows: TGTGCCGGCAGCCGTAGAGGAGGCTATGGCTACACCTTC. It yields the protein CAGSRRGGYGYTF. The V gene is TRBV3-1, the J gene TRBJ1-2; no firm D call. The CDR3 totals 13 residues. Looked up from germline, CDR1 is LGHDT and CDR2 is YNNKEL (reference sequence).

This chain connects TRBV7-2 to TRBJ1-1, with D tentatively TRBD1 (5 bases). From germline, CDR1 is SGHTA and CDR2 FQGNSA. The V end was cut by 1 base, the J end by 6 bases, with 15 bases between. The CDR3 covers 15 residues. CDR3 sequence reads: CASSLDPRAGAEAFF. The CDR3 DNA reads TGTGCCAGCAGCTTAGACCCCAGGGCGGGCGCTGAAGCTTTCTTT. Together with reference TRBV7-2 and TRBJ1-1, the CDR3 gives the full variable domain: GAGVSQSPSNKVTEKGKDVELRCDPISGHTALYWYRQSLGQGLEFLIYFQGNSAPDKSGLPSDRFSAERTGGSVSTLTIQRTQQEDSAVYLCASSLDPRAGAEAFFGQGTRLTVV.

Ten or more counts support this clonotype. This chain joins TRBV12-3 or TRBV12-4 and TRBJ2-7; 8 nucleotides line up with TRBD1. This CDR3 spans 14 amino acids. V shed 6 bases and J 6 bases; nucleotides not matched to a gene: 10. CDR3 loop: CASSGQGLRSEQYF. The CDR3 bases are TGTGCCAGCAGCGGACAGGGTCTTCGTTCCGAGCAGTACTTC.

This clonotype was seen many times. This chain links TRBV3-1 with TRBJ2-2; unclear D gene. This CDR3 contains 13 residues. Germline values: CDR1 LGHDT, CDR2 YNNKEL (reference sequence). V was cut by 6 bases and J by 5 bases, with 10 bases left in between. This CDR3 reads CASSHGKTGELFF. In nucleotides, the CDR3 is TGTGCCAGCAGTCATGGGAAGACCGGGGAGCTGTTTTTT.

In its sample, this clonotype was seen many times. The gene calls are TRBV5-1 and TRBJ1-1; possibly TRBD1 for D (5 bases). Between the trimmed V and J ends, which lost 0 bases and 11 bases, there was a span of 14 bases. Germline V lookup: CDR1 SGHRS, CDR2 YFSETQ. The CDR3 sequence is 13 residues long. The CDR3 sequence is CASSLEGPLMAFF. The CDR3 region has the DNA TGCGCCAGCAGCTTGGAGGGACCTTTAATGGCTTTCTTT.

This clonotype was seen a handful of times. The chain employs TRBV5-1 and TRBJ2-1; 10 bases are shared with TRBD1. Germline V gives CDR1 SGHRS, CDR2 YFSETQ. CDR3 length equals 18 residues. With 4 bases clipped from V and 1 base from J, the junction kept 11 bases outside the gene matches. In DNA, the CDR3 is TGCGCCAGCAGCCGGACAGGGGGGACTACCCCATCCTACAATGAGCAGTTCTTC. Its protein is CASSRTGGTTPSYNEQFF.

Ten or more counts support this clonotype. The chain carries TRBV29-1 and TRBJ1-5; 12 bases agree with TRBD1. The CDR3 extends over 15 amino acids. V lost 5 bases and J lost 6; bases outside the gene matches: 8. The germline gives CDR1 SQVTM, CDR2 ANQGSEA. Here the CDR3 DNA reads TGCAGCGTTTCAACCGGGACAGGGGGCTCTCAGCCCCAGCATTTT. Its protein product is CSVSTGTGGSQPQHF.

The V gene is TRBV18, the J gene TRBJ2-4; the match to TRBD1 covers 7 bases. The V gene's germline CDR1 is KGHSH and CDR2 LQKENI. V dropped 8 bases and J dropped 9; count of bases not matched to a gene: 13. The CDR3 has 14 amino acids. The CDR3 DNA reads TGTGCCAGCAGTGAGCCCGGGACAGAGTTCATTCAGTACTTC. Encoded protein: CASSEPGTEFIQYF. The whole variable domain, remainder taken from reference TRBV18 and TRBJ2-4, is NAGVMQNPRHLVRRRGQEARLRCSPMKGHSHVYWYRQLPEEGLKFMVYLQKENIIDESGMPKERFSAEFPKEGPSILRIQQVVRGDSAAYFCASSEPGTEFIQYFGAGTRLSVL.

The chain recombines TRBV7-9 with TRBJ2-7; 8 bases line up with TRBD1. V lost 4 bases, J lost 4 bases, and 6 bases stayed unmatched. The CDR3 extends over 14 amino acids. Germline V gives CDR1 SEHNR, CDR2 FQNEAQ (reference sequence). Here the CDR3 DNA reads TGTGCCAGCAGCTCAGGACAGGGACCATACGAGCAGTACTTC. Translated: CASSSGQGPYEQYF.

The gene calls are TRBV20-1 and TRBJ1-2, with TRBD1 matching over 7 bases. J was trimmed by 4 bases and V by 6 bases; bases with no gene match: 5. The germline CDR1 and CDR2 sequences are DFQATT and SNEGSKA (reference sequence). The CDR3 has 12 residues. The CDR3 protein is CSAGTDSYGYTF. The CDR3 DNA is TGCAGTGCCGGGACAGACTCCTATGGCTACACCTTC.

This clonotype was seen a few times. The V and J genes are TRBV5-8 and TRBJ1-2; 8 bases map to TRBD1. Unmatched junction bases numbered 5, after V lost 4 bases and J lost 3 bases. The V gene's germline CDR1 is SGHTS and CDR2 YDEGEE. The CDR3 is 14 amino acids. CDR3 coding DNA: TGTGCCAGCAGCCGACAACAGGGGGACTATGGCTACACCTTC. Translated, it gives CASSRQQGDYGYTF.

This chain links TRBV29-1 with TRBJ1-3; TRBD1 is a possible D gene (6 bases). CDR1 and CDR2 from the germline V gene are SQVTM and ANQGSEA. This CDR3 has 13 residues. Trimming took off 6 bases at V and 4 bases at J, with 13 bases between the two ends. CDR3 region: CSVAGTLGNTIYF. CDR3 coding DNA: TGCAGCGTGGCCGGGACACTCGGAAACACCATATATTTT.

At least ten counts were recorded for this clonotype. The gene calls are TRBV6-2 or TRBV6-3 and TRBJ2-1; 9 nucleotides line up with TRBD2. The CDR3 loop spans 16 amino acids. Germline CDR1 is MNHEY and CDR2 is SVGEGT. Unmatched junction bases numbered 8, after V lost 4 bases and J lost 4 bases. The CDR3 coding sequence is TGTGCCAGCAGTTCCATCCCTAGCGGGGTTTACAATGAGCAGTTCTTC. This gives the protein CASSSIPSGVYNEQFF.